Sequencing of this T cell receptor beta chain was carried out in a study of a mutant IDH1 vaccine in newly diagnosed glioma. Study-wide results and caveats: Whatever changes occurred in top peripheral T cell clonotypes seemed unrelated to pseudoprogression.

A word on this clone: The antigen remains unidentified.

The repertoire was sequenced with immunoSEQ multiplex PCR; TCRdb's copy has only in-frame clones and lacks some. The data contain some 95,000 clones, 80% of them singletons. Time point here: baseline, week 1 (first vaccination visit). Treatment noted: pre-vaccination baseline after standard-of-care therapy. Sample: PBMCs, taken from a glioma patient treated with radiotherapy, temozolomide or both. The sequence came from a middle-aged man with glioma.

The chain's CDR3 is CASSFTSGVYNEQFF. The CDR3 bases are TGTGCCAGCAGTTTCACTAGCGGGGTTTACAATGAGCAGTTCTTC. The rearrangement uses TRBV7-2 and TRBJ2-1; TRBD2 aligns across 10 bases. The junction had 6 bases not matched to a gene; V was cut back by 6 bases and J by 4 bases. Germline loops: CDR1 SGHTA, CDR2 FQGNSA. The CDR3 spans 15 residues.